This TCR beta chain was identified in a study of graft-versus-host responses after intestinal transplantation. Study-wide background: Isolated intestinal, liver-intestinal, or multivisceral transplants were what recipients had. Every recipient had anti-thymocyte globulin induction and around 3 years of tacrolimus plus steroids. Study findings and constraints: Early post-transplant declines in HvG were associated with peak levels of circulating GvH clones. GvH clones detected in recipient marrow included some appearing first in ileum or blood.

Germline CDR1 reads SEHNR; CDR2 reads FQNEAQ (reference sequence). This CDR3 contains 15 residues. V was pared by 4 bases and J by 2 bases, with 11 bases between. The repertoire was sequenced with immunoSEQ multiplex PCR; TCRdb's copy has only in-frame clones and lacks some. This sample has roughly 64,000 clones, with approximately 90% found just once. For this clone: What it recognizes is unknown.

The source was unstimulated CD8+ T cells sorted from spleen or lymph node cells, collected before transplant. The gene calls are TRBV7-9 and TRBJ1-4; D remains unclear. The TCR comes from a human donor who was the organ donor for an intestinal transplant. The CDR3 bases are TGTGCCAGCAGCTCACCGTGGGCGACTAATGAAAAACTGTTTTTT. Translating gives CASSSPWATNEKLFF. The entire variable domain, with the rest obtained from reference TRBV7-9 and TRBJ1-4, is as follows: DTGVSQNPRHKITKRGQNVTFRCDPISEHNRLYWYRQTLGQGPEFLTYFQNEAQLEKSRLLSDRFSAERPKGSFSTLEIQRTEQGDSAMYLCASSSPWATNEKLFFGSGTQLSVL.